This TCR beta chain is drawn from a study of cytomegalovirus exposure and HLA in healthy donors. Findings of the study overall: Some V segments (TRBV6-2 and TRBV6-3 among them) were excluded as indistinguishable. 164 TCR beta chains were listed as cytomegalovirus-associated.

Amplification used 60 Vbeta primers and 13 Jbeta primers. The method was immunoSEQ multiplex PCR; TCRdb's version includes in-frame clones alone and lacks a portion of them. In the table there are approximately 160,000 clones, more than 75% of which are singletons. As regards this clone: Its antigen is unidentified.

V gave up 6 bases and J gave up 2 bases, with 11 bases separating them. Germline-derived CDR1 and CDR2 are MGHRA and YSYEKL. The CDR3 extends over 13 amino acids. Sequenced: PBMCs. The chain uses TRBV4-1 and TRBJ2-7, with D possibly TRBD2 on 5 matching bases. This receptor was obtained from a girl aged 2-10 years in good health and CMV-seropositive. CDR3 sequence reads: CASSEGSTYEQYF. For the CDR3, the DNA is TGCGCCAGCAGTGAGGGCAGCACCTACGAGCAGTACTTC.